A single sample gave rise to the 4 T cell receptor beta chains below, sequenced in a study of blood T cell repertoires in COVID-19. Sequencing was performed with immunoSEQ multiplex PCR; in TCRdb, only in-frame clones are kept and a portion is missing. The sample has about 120,000 clones, over 70% seen once. Material for sequencing was peripheral blood. These receptors came from a woman in her 70s with acute or convalescent COVID-19.

V gene TRBV7-6 combines with J gene TRBJ2-5; 9 bases align to TRBD1. V lost 3 bases, J lost 4 bases, and 6 bases stayed unmatched. CDR3 size: 15 residues. CDR1 and CDR2 (germline): SGHVS, FNYEAQ. The CDR3 region has the DNA TGTGCCAGCAGCTTGGGGACAGGGCTCGGAGAGACCCAGTACTTC. Translation: CASSLGTGLGETQYF.

The chain carries TRBV10-2 and TRBJ1-5; 11 bases agree with TRBD1. The V and J ends lost 3 bases and 6 bases, in that order; junction bases with no gene match: 1. The germline V gene has CDR1 WSHSY and CDR2 SAAADI. CDR3 size: 14 residues. The chain's CDR3 is CASSDGTGGQPQHF. CDR3 DNA: TGCGCCAGCAGTGATGGGACAGGGGGTCAGCCCCAGCATTTT.

J is TRBJ2-1 and V is TRBV7-2; 7 positions agree with TRBD2. The CDR3 has 15 residues. CDR1 and CDR2 from the germline V gene are SGHTA and FQGNSA. The V and J ends lost 5 bases and 4 bases, in that order; junction bases with no gene match: 8. The CDR3 DNA sequence: TGTGCCAGCAGCCAAGTGGCTAGCGGATACAATGAGCAGTTCTTC. Amino acid sequence: CASSQVASGYNEQFF.

The chain carries TRBV28 and TRBJ1-3, with a tentative D call TRBD1 (5 bases). Trimming shortened V by 10 bases and J by 8 bases, and 9 bases separated the two germline ends. The germline CDR1 and CDR2 sequences are MDHEN and SYDVKM. The CDR3 is made up of 10 amino acids. The CDR3 region is CAIGRDTIYF. CDR3 nucleotides: TGTGCCATTGGCAGGGACACCATATATTTT.